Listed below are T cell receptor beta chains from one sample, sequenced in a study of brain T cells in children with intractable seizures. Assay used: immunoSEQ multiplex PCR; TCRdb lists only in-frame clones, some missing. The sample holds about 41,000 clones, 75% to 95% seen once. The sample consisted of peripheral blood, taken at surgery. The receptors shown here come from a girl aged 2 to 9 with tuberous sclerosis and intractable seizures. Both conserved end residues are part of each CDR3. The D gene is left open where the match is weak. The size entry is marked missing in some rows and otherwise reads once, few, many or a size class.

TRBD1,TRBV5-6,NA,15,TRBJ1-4,TGTGCCAGCAGCTTGGAAACAGGGGTTTCTGAAAAACTGTTTTTT,CASSLETGVSEKLFF
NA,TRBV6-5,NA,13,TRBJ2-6,TGTGCCAGCAGGCTCTCTGGGGCCAACGTCCTGACTTTC,CASRLSGANVLTF
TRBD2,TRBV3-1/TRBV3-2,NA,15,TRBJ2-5,TGTGCCAGCATAGGGAGCGGGGTCTCCCAAGAGACCCAGTACTTC,CASIGSGVSQETQYF
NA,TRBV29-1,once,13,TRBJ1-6,TGCAGCGTACGGGCCCATTATAATTCACCCCTCCACTTT,CSVRAHYNSPLHF
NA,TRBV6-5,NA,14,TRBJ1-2,TGTGCCAGCAGTCCCTTGGATCATAACTATGGCTACACCTTC,CASSPLDHNYGYTF
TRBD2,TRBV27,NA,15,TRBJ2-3,TGTGCCAGCCAGGGACTAGCGAATCAGGAGGATACGCAGTATTTT,CASQGLANQEDTQYF
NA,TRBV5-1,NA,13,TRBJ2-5,TGCGCCAGCTCTATGACAGGTCAAGAGACCCAGTACTTC,CASSMTGQETQYF
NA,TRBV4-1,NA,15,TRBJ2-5,TGCGCCAGCAGCCAGACCGGGACTGCCAAGGAGACCCAGTACTTC,CASSQTGTAKETQYF
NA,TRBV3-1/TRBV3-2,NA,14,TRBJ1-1,TGTGCCAGCAGCCCCCCGGGGGCTAACACTGAAGCTTTCTTT,CASSPPGANTEAFF
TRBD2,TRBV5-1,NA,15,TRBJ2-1,TGCGCCAGCAGCTTGGGCGGAAGCGGGGGCAATGAGCAGTTCTTC,CASSLGGSGGNEQFF
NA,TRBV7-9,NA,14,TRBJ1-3,TGTGCCAGCAGCCTGACGTTCTCTGGAAACACCATATATTTT,CASSLTFSGNTIYF
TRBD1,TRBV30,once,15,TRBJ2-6,TGTGCCTGGGGACAGGGTCTTACTGGGGCCAACGTCCTGACTTTC,CAWGQGLTGANVLTF
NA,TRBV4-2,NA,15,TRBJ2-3,TGTGCCAGCAGCCAAGATGTAGAATTTCTAGATACGCAGTATTTT,CASSQDVEFLDTQYF
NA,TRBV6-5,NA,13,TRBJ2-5,TGTGCCAGCAGTTACCAGTCTGGGGTGACCCAGTACTTC,CASSYQSGVTQYF
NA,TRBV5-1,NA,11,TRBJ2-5,TGCGCCAGCAGTGAGTCAGAGACCCAGTACTTC,CASSESETQYF
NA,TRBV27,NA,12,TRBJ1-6,TGTGCCAGCAGTTTACAGAATTCACCCCTCCACTTT,CASSLQNSPLHF